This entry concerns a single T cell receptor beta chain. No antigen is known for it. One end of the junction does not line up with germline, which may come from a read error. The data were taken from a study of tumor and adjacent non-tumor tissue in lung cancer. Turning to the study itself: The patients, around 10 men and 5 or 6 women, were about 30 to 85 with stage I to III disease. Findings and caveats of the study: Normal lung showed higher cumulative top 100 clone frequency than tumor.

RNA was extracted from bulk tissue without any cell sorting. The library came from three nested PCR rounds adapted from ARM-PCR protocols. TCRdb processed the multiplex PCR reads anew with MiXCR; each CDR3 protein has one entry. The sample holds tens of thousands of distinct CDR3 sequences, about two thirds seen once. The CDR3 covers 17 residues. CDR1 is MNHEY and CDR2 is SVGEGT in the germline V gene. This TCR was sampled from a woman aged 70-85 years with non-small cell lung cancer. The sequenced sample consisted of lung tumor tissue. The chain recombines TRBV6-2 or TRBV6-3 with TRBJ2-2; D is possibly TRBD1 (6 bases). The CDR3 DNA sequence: TGTGCCAGCAGTCTCCGCGATCAGGGGACGAAGACCGGGGAGCTGTTTTTT. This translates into CASSLRDQGTKTGELFF.